Listed below are T cell receptor beta chains from one sample, sequenced in a study of T cells in Graves' hyperthyroidism and ophthalmopathy. TCRdb reprocessed the multiplex PCR reads via MiXCR and lists one record per CDR3 protein. The repertoire holds 500,000 to 600,000 distinct CDR3 sequences, with about 43% as singletons. The sample taken for sequencing was peripheral blood or thyroid tissue (not recorded which). Source of these receptors: a woman aged 18-29 years with Graves' hyperthyroidism. The CDR3 runs from the conserved cysteine through the conserved F or W. The order of the fields is V gene, J gene, CDR3 protein.

>TRBV5-1|TRBJ1-6
CASSTGTEPRKKYSPLHF
>TRBV20-1|TRBJ1-2
CSARAPRSSNYGYTF
>TRBV19|TRBJ2-2
CASRHYGTGVTGELFF
>TRBV7-8|TRBJ2-1
CASSLGTYYNEQFF
>TRBV7-9|TRBJ2-2
CASSPPETANTGELFF
>TRBV3-1|TRBJ2-7
CASSRRGTSGISYEQYF
>TRBV24-1|TRBJ1-2
CATSDTLRNEQFFGYGYTF
>TRBV3-1|TRBJ1-2
CASSQDTGYGYTF
>TRBV5-1|TRBJ2-7
CASSLVDRTYEQYF
>TRBV7-2|TRBJ1-5
CASSLSGTGGQPQHF
>TRBV11-2|TRBJ1-1
CASSSLIGGMNTEAFF
>TRBV15|TRBJ2-5
CATSRAYPRQGMETQYF
>TRBV20-1|TRBJ1-5
CSARASVSGVHQPQHF
>TRBV29-1|TRBJ2-3
CSVEEPGDRVDTQYF
>TRBV7-9|TRBJ2-7
CASSPPEGSSYEQYF
>TRBV9|TRBJ2-3
CASSVGLAGPDTQYF
>TRBV7-6|TRBJ2-5
CASLGEETQYF
>TRBV5-1|TRBJ2-2
CASSLDDGQTGELFF
>TRBV12-5|TRBJ1-2
CASGLVRRGGDYGYTF
>TRBV20-1|TRBJ2-2
CSARDWETGYTGELFF
>TRBV9|TRBJ2-1
CASSVAVRGSGNEQFF
>TRBV29-1|TRBJ1-1
CSVEGQGGVAFF